Listed below are T cell receptor beta chains from one sample, sequenced in a study of blood T cells in healthy people across ages. A single record per CDR3 protein comes from TCRdb applying MiXCR to the 5' RACE reads. The repertoire holds about 1.5 million distinct CDR3 sequences, roughly 45% seen once, with 7% to 9% in the top ten. Sequencing used blood. These receptors all come from a woman aged 18 to 35 in good health. Both conserved end residues are part of each CDR3.

v_call: TRBV20-1
j_call: TRBJ1-1
cdr3_length: 13
cdr3_aa: CSAPGRTDTEAFF

v_call: TRBV12-3/TRBV12-4
j_call: TRBJ1-2
cdr3_length: 14
cdr3_aa: CASTRTTSNYGYTF

v_call: TRBV24-1
j_call: -
cdr3_length: 16
cdr3_aa: CATSDLQDSGALEQYF

v_call: TRBV6-1
j_call: TRBJ2-1
cdr3_length: 14
cdr3_aa: CASMLTRGANEQFF

v_call: TRBV29-1
j_call: TRBJ1-2
cdr3_length: 12
cdr3_aa: CSVAGGFYGYTF

v_call: TRBV7-2
j_call: TRBJ2-1
cdr3_length: 16
cdr3_aa: CASNSPAGGRYNEQFF

v_call: TRBV6-1
j_call: TRBJ2-1
cdr3_length: 13
cdr3_aa: CASSGQGHNEQFF

v_call: TRBV30
j_call: TRBJ2-3
cdr3_length: 12
cdr3_aa: CAYGTQGDTQYF

v_call: TRBV6-6
j_call: TRBJ1-2
cdr3_length: 15
cdr3_aa: CASRPWAGGRDGYTF

v_call: TRBV2
j_call: TRBJ1-2
cdr3_length: 13
cdr3_aa: CASRAPGNYGYTF

v_call: TRBV21-1
j_call: TRBJ2-5
cdr3_length: 16
cdr3_aa: CASRGVGQGYANEQYF

v_call: TRBV10-3
j_call: TRBJ2-1
cdr3_length: 14
cdr3_aa: CAISELDSYNEQFF

v_call: TRBV10-1
j_call: TRBJ2-3
cdr3_length: 16
cdr3_aa: CASSEGTAGYTDTQYF

v_call: TRBV7-9
j_call: TRBJ2-5
cdr3_length: 14
cdr3_aa: CASSSRTGGETQYF

v_call: TRBV28
j_call: TRBJ2-7
cdr3_length: 10
cdr3_aa: CATRSYEQYF

v_call: TRBV18
j_call: TRBJ2-7
cdr3_length: 12
cdr3_aa: CASAPGSYEQYF

v_call: TRBV20-1
j_call: TRBJ1-2
cdr3_length: 17
cdr3_aa: CSARVGEVREVKHGYTF

v_call: TRBV27
j_call: TRBJ1-2
cdr3_length: 15
cdr3_aa: CASSQSLRGEDGYTF

v_call: TRBV5-1
j_call: TRBJ2-1
cdr3_length: 18
cdr3_aa: CASSLVGDPAGENNEQFF

v_call: TRBV1
j_call: TRBJ2-7
cdr3_length: 16
cdr3_aa: CTSSQRSGGTSYEQYF

v_call: TRBV25-1
j_call: TRBJ2-5
cdr3_length: 14
cdr3_aa: CASTPFGLQETQYF

v_call: TRBV20-1
j_call: TRBJ1-5
cdr3_length: 15
cdr3_aa: CSARPTGRGNQPQHF

v_call: TRBV6-5
j_call: TRBJ2-7
cdr3_length: 16
cdr3_aa: CASSQRRQGATYEQYF

v_call: TRBV9
j_call: TRBJ1-2
cdr3_length: 15
cdr3_aa: CAGSPSGGSNYGYTF

v_call: TRBV5-1
j_call: TRBJ2-5
cdr3_length: 13
cdr3_aa: CASMWGPLGSQYF

v_call: TRBV7-2
j_call: TRBJ1-6
cdr3_length: 14
cdr3_aa: CASSVTRENSPLLF

v_call: TRBV28
j_call: TRBJ2-3
cdr3_length: 16
cdr3_aa: CASPLSGGALTDTQYF

v_call: TRBV28
j_call: TRBJ1-2
cdr3_length: 14
cdr3_aa: CASRGRTVGYGYTF

v_call: TRBV5-1
j_call: TRBJ2-1
cdr3_length: 16
cdr3_aa: CASNPEIAGQFNEQFF

v_call: TRBV6-2/TRBV6-3
j_call: TRBJ2-1
cdr3_length: 17
cdr3_aa: CASSYSTRPSGGNEQFF

v_call: TRBV11-1
j_call: TRBJ2-1
cdr3_length: 16
cdr3_aa: CASSLEARVEYNEQFF

v_call: TRBV6-1
j_call: TRBJ2-1
cdr3_length: 18
cdr3_aa: CASSDRASGASSYNEQFF

v_call: TRBV6-1
j_call: TRBJ2-5
cdr3_length: 14
cdr3_aa: CASTELQGRETQYF

v_call: TRBV4-1
j_call: TRBJ2-7
cdr3_length: 16
cdr3_aa: CASSQEGAGATYEQYF

v_call: TRBV5-1
j_call: TRBJ1-4
cdr3_length: 15
cdr3_aa: CASSLGPGTNEKLFF

v_call: TRBV10-3
j_call: TRBJ1-2
cdr3_length: 16
cdr3_aa: CAISASAEMANYGYTF

v_call: TRBV30
j_call: TRBJ2-6
cdr3_length: 19
cdr3_aa: CAWTPPRGQGFTGANVLTF

v_call: TRBV6-5
j_call: -
cdr3_length: 15
cdr3_aa: CASSSLVGSSYEQFF

v_call: TRBV21-1
j_call: -
cdr3_length: 12
cdr3_aa: CARGTAQETQYF

v_call: TRBV25-1
j_call: TRBJ2-5
cdr3_length: 13
cdr3_aa: CASRSDRWETQYF

v_call: TRBV9
j_call: TRBJ2-5
cdr3_length: 15
cdr3_aa: CASSGVAGAQETQYF

v_call: TRBV6-1
j_call: TRBJ1-2
cdr3_length: 15
cdr3_aa: CASSPGQGWVPGYTF

v_call: TRBV14
j_call: TRBJ2-7
cdr3_length: 15
cdr3_aa: CASSQPSGSSYGQYF

v_call: TRBV5-6
j_call: TRBJ1-1
cdr3_length: 14
cdr3_aa: CASTGGPQNTEAFF

v_call: TRBV27
j_call: TRBJ1-1
cdr3_length: 20
cdr3_aa: CASSFILETGTGVFGTEAFF

v_call: TRBV20-1
j_call: TRBJ2-5
cdr3_length: 15
cdr3_aa: CSAGAPRGTTNEQYF

v_call: TRBV6-5
j_call: TRBJ2-1
cdr3_length: 15
cdr3_aa: CASRPGLAGHNEQFF

v_call: TRBV7-3
j_call: TRBJ2-1
cdr3_length: 13
cdr3_aa: CALERAGLYMQFF

v_call: TRBV29-1
j_call: TRBJ2-1
cdr3_length: 13
cdr3_aa: CSIPGQGKNEQFF

v_call: TRBV7-2
j_call: TRBJ2-5
cdr3_length: 14
cdr3_aa: CASSSQGALGEQYF

v_call: TRBV2
j_call: TRBJ2-7
cdr3_length: 11
cdr3_aa: CASGPLYEQYF

v_call: TRBV5-1
j_call: TRBJ2-1
cdr3_length: 16
cdr3_aa: CASSLAYGGAYNEQFF

v_call: TRBV18
j_call: TRBJ2-2
cdr3_length: 17
cdr3_aa: CASSPNSQVPGTGELFF

v_call: TRBV6-2/TRBV6-3
j_call: TRBJ1-2
cdr3_length: 15
cdr3_aa: CASKPPNKEYYGYTF

v_call: TRBV29-1
j_call: TRBJ2-1
cdr3_length: 15
cdr3_aa: CSVERRTGKNNEQFF

v_call: TRBV3-1
j_call: TRBJ2-7
cdr3_length: 13
cdr3_aa: CASSQVYPPEQYF